Presented here are 11 T cell receptor beta chains from one specimen sequenced in a study of T cell responses to AZD1222 COVID-19 vaccine (dated by TCRdb to the early 2020s). Libraries were prepared through the immunoSEQ multiplex PCR assay. Held by TCRdb, this immuneACCESS table contains in-frame sequences only and omits some clones. Under half of the omission traces to an unresolved V gene where checked; the cause of the rest is unknown. For this sample the table gives around 200,000 clones, of which 80% to 90% were detected only once. 0.49% of the sample is in the top ten clones. In the paper's terms, the time point label means: baseline before first vaccination. The sequenced sample was peripheral blood, obtained on day 0 of AZD1222 vaccination. The receptors were sampled from an adult in good health.

This chain uses TRBV9 with TRBJ1-1; 7 bases are a match to TRBD1. The trim removed 0 bases at V and 5 bases at J, leaving 4 bases unmatched. Germline assignment: CDR1 SGDLS and CDR2 YYNGEE. The CDR3 length is 14 residues. The DNA for the CDR3 is TGTGCCAGCAGCGTAGGGGACAGTAGAACTGAAGCTTTCTTT. Translation: CASSVGDSRTEAFF. Using reference TRBV9 and TRBJ1-1 for the parts outside the CDR3, the full variable domain is DSGVTQTPKHLITATGQRVTLRCSPRSGDLSVYWYQQSLDQGLQFLIQYYNGEERAKGNILERFSAQQFPDLHSELNLSSLELGDSALYFCASSVGDSRTEAFFGQGTRLTVV.

J is TRBJ1-2 and V is TRBV10-3, with 7 positions matching TRBD1. The germline CDR1 and CDR2 sequences are ENHRY and SYGVKD. This CDR3 has 14 amino acids. The V and J ends lost 4 bases and 6 bases, in that order; junction bases with no gene match: 8. The CDR3 nucleotides are TGTGCCATCAGTGGTAGAGGGGGCAGGGATGGCTACACCTTC. Translating it yields CAISGRGGRDGYTF.

This clone was observed a single time. This sequence joins TRBV10-2 and TRBJ1-1; D is uncertain. Per germline, CDR1 WSHSY and CDR2 SAAADI. V was cut by 7 bases and J by 1 base, with 10 bases left in between. This CDR3 contains 13 residues. The CDR3 here is CASTSGGNTEAFF. DNA for the CDR3: TGCGCCAGCACCTCGGGAGGGAACACTGAAGCTTTCTTT.

This sequence joins TRBV5-1 and TRBJ2-2; D not resolved. Trimming removed 0 bases at V and 5 bases at J, with 11 bases between. Germline assignment: CDR1 SGHRS and CDR2 YFSETQ. The CDR3 covers 15 residues. DNA for the CDR3: TGCGCCAGCAGCTTGGAAAGCAGGTCTACCGGGGAGCTGTTTTTT. As protein: CASSLESRSTGELFF.

The rearrangement links TRBV28 to TRBJ1-5; 7 nucleotides agree with TRBD1. The length of the CDR3 is 14 residues. Germline CDR1 and CDR2: MDHEN and SYDVKM. After removal of 10 bases from V and 3 bases from J, the junction contained 9 bases not matched to a gene. The CDR3 DNA reads as TGTGCCACCTCCCAGGGGGACTACAATCAGCCCCAGCATTTT. Amino acids: CATSQGDYNQPQHF.

The chain joins TRBV28 to TRBJ1-2; D is perhaps TRBD1 (5 bases). This CDR3 contains 13 residues. Germline V gene lookup returns CDR1 MDHEN and CDR2 SYDVKM. The V and J ends lost 7 bases and 4 bases respectively, with 13 bases between them. The CDR3 region is CASKTGLGYGYTF. The CDR3 DNA follows: TGTGCCAGCAAAACGGGACTCGGCTATGGCTACACCTTC.

The chain couples TRBV2 to TRBJ1-3; D unresolved. Germline V gene lookup returns CDR1 SNHLY and CDR2 FYNNEI. V was trimmed by 8 bases and J by 4 bases, leaving 9 bases between them. The CDR3 sequence is 12 residues long. The CDR3 protein is CASGIQGNTIYF. The CDR3 DNA reads as TGTGCCAGCGGGATACAGGGAAACACCATATATTTT.

The chain combines TRBV5-6 with TRBJ2-1; D not certain. Looked up from germline, CDR1 is SGHDT and CDR2 is YYEEEE. The V end lost 0 bases, the J end lost 9 bases, and 13 bases lay between the germline ends. CDR3 size: 14 residues. CDR3 loop: CASSLGNGIGEQFF. The CDR3 region has the DNA TGTGCCAGCAGCTTGGGTAATGGCATCGGTGAGCAGTTCTTC.

The gene calls are TRBV9 and TRBJ2-1; 10 positions agree with TRBD1. After removal of 4 bases from V and 7 bases from J, the junction contained 5 bases not matched to a gene. The CDR3 has 14 amino acids. Germline CDR1 is SGDLS and CDR2 is YYNGEE. In DNA form, the CDR3 reads TGTGCCAGCAGCTCCCGACAGGGGGCAAATGAGCAGTTCTTC. It yields the protein CASSSRQGANEQFF.

The chain combines TRBV29-1 with TRBJ1-1, with no clear D. CDR1 and CDR2 from the germline V gene are SQVTM and ANQGSEA. Trimming cost V 4 bases and J 0 bases, with 18 bases left between them. The length of the CDR3 is 16 residues. The chain's CDR3 is CSVGTRSSDVNTEAFF. CDR3 nucleotides: TGCAGCGTTGGAACTCGGTCCTCAGACGTGAACACTGAAGCTTTCTTT.

This chain's CDR3 is CASSIRAGTHEGNQPQHF. The CDR3 bases are TGTGCCAGTAGTATCAGGGCAGGCACCCACGAGGGCAATCAGCCCCAGCATTTT. This chain uses TRBV19 with TRBJ1-5, with D possibly being TRBD1 (5 bases). The CDR3 has 18 amino acids. V was cut by 3 bases and J by 2 bases, with 20 bases left in between. Germline CDR1 reads LNHDA; CDR2 reads SQIVND (reference sequence).